A single sample gave rise to the 21 T cell receptor beta chains below, sequenced in a study of long-term antiretroviral therapy in people with HIV. The immunoSEQ assay was v3.0, run at survey level. TCRdb's table, derived via immunoSEQ multiplex PCR, lists solely in-frame clones and lacks some. The sample shows 40,000 to 50,000 clones, 94% of them seen only once. The sample here was unsorted PBMCs, taken about 9 years after starting antiretroviral therapy. Receptor source: a man younger than 45 with HIV.

The chain employs TRBV2 and TRBJ2-2, with D possibly TRBD2 on 5 matching bases. CDR1 is SNHLY, CDR2 FYNNEI, per germline. The CDR3 loop spans 15 amino acids. Trimming took off 2 bases at V and 4 bases at J, with 11 bases between the two ends. The CDR3, as DNA: TGTGCCAGCAGTGAACGGTCGGGATCCACCGGGGAGCTGTTTTTT. Translated, it gives CASSERSGSTGELFF.

The CDR3 DNA reads TGTGCCAGCAGTTACGCAACAGGGGATCACAATGAGCAGTTCTTC. Encoded protein: CASSYATGDHNEQFF. The chain links TRBV6-5 to TRBJ2-1; 7 nucleotides align to TRBD1. Trimming took 2 bases from V and 5 from J; bases not matched to a gene: 6. This CDR3 contains 15 residues. Per the germline V gene, CDR1 is MNHEY and CDR2 is SVGAGI.

This CDR3 is CASSPGQGDGYTF. For the CDR3, the DNA is TGCGCCAGCAGCCCAGGACAGGGTGATGGCTACACCTTC. J is TRBJ1-2 and V is TRBV5-1, with 8 bases identical to TRBD1. With V trimmed by 4 bases and J by 6 bases, 5 bases remained unmatched. Germline lookup yields CDR1 SGHRS and CDR2 YFSETQ. The CDR3 loop spans 13 amino acids.

The rearrangement uses TRBV6-1 and TRBJ1-6; the match to TRBD1 covers 9 bases. The CDR3 is made up of 15 amino acids. V gave up 4 bases and J gave up 9 bases; unmatched junction bases: 7. The germline gives CDR1 MNHNS, CDR2 SASEGT. The CDR3 nucleotides are TGTGCCAGCAGTGGCCCCGGGACAGGGCCTTCACCCCTCCACTTT. This sequence encodes CASSGPGTGPSPLHF.

V usage is TRBV28 and J usage is TRBJ1-6, with D unresolved. The CDR3 extends over 16 amino acids. Per germline, CDR1 MDHEN and CDR2 SYDVKM. V was clipped by 6 bases and J by 5 bases, with 17 bases between them. The CDR3 nucleotides are TGTGCCAGCAGCCTCCCCTCTAGGTGGGATAATTCACCCCTCCACTTT. Its translation: CASSLPSRWDNSPLHF.

This clone appeared once. V is TRBV11-2 and J is TRBJ2-7; a possible D gene is TRBD1 (6 bases). There are 15 residues in the CDR3. CDR1 SGHAT and CDR2 FQNNGV come from the germline V gene. Trimming removed 5 bases from V and 1 base from J, with 15 bases in between. The chain's CDR3 is CASSPSRGQSYEQYF. CDR3 bases: TGTGCCAGCAGCCCGTCTCGGGGACAATCCTACGAGCAGTACTTC.

The V gene is TRBV5-1, the J gene TRBJ2-5; D perhaps matches TRBD1 (7 bases). V gave up 3 bases and J gave up 7 bases, with 19 bases separating them. Germline CDR1 SGHRS, CDR2 YFSETQ. This CDR3 has 15 residues. CDR3: CASSSIYGQEGTQYF. The DNA of the CDR3 is TGCGCCAGCAGCTCCATATACGGACAGGAGGGGACCCAGTACTTC.

The gene calls are TRBV2 and TRBJ2-3, with 8 bases identical to TRBD1. Germline V CDR1 and CDR2: SNHLY, FYNNEI. This CDR3 contains 16 residues. The V gene end was trimmed by 9 bases and the J gene end by 5 bases; junction bases not matched to a gene: 16. CDR3 region: CARTFGTGMDRDTQYF. In nucleotides, the CDR3 is TGTGCCAGAACGTTCGGGACAGGTATGGATCGAGATACGCAGTATTTT.

The rearrangement links TRBV7-2 to TRBJ1-6; D is undetermined. This CDR3 spans 13 amino acids. Germline V lookup: CDR1 SGHTA, CDR2 FQGNSA. Trimming cost V 2 bases and J 6 bases, with 5 bases left between them. CDR3 amino acids: CASSLLLNSPLHF. CDR3 nucleotide sequence: TGTGCCAGCAGCTTACTCCTTAATTCACCCCTCCACTTT.

Notes on this clone: This sample includes further DNA sequences coding for the same CDR3. The V and J genes are TRBV7-6 and TRBJ2-5; D possibly matches TRBD1 or TRBD2 (5 bases each). Germline loops: CDR1 SGHVS, CDR2 FNYEAQ. The CDR3 is 13 amino acids. V lost 5 bases and J 2 bases, leaving 9 bases between the germline ends. CDR3 in DNA: TGTGCCAGCAGCAGGGGACGGCAAGAGACCCAGTACTTC. Encoded protein: CASSRGRQETQYF. Complete variable domain (other parts from reference TRBV7-6 and TRBJ2-5): GAGVSQSPRYKVTKRGQDVALRCDPISGHVSLYWYRQALGQGPEFLTYFNYEAQQDKSGLPNDRFSAERPEGSISTLTIQRTEQRDSAMYRCASSRGRQETQYFGPGTRLLVL.

The CDR3 DNA follows: TGTGCCAGCAGTGACCTAGCGGGGAGCACAGATACGCAGTATTTT. As protein: CASSDLAGSTDTQYF. This chain joins TRBV6-4 and TRBJ2-3, with 9 positions matching TRBD2. With 2 bases clipped from V and 0 bases from J, the junction kept 0 bases outside the gene matches. Germline V CDR1 and CDR2: MRHNA, SNTAGT. The CDR3 extends over 15 amino acids.

The rearrangement joins TRBV6-4 to TRBJ2-3, with 11 bases lining up with TRBD2. The ends lost 8 bases at V and 2 bases at J; junction bases unmatched: 6. The CDR3 totals 15 residues. Germline assignment: CDR1 MRHNA and CDR2 SNTAGT. Here the CDR3 reads CASADSGGATDTQYF. The CDR3 DNA reads as TGTGCCAGCGCAGATAGCGGGGGGGCCACAGATACGCAGTATTTT.

This chain connects TRBV6-1 to TRBJ2-3; D perhaps matches TRBD2 (6 bases). The CDR3 sequence is 15 residues long. Germline V gives CDR1 MNHNS, CDR2 SASEGT. Trimming took 0 bases from V and 3 from J, leaving 10 bases between them. CDR3 protein: CASSEAGLATDTQYF. CDR3 nucleotide sequence: TGTGCCAGCAGTGAAGCCGGGCTAGCGACAGATACGCAGTATTTT.

The rearrangement links TRBV6-5 to TRBJ1-6; D is possibly TRBD1 (6 bases). Trimming shortened V by 2 bases and J by 6 bases, and 11 bases separated the two germline ends. CDR3 size: 15 residues. Germline CDR1 and CDR2: MNHEY and SVGAGI. The CDR3 protein is CASSYADSLNSPLHF. The DNA of the CDR3 is TGTGCCAGCAGTTACGCGGACAGCCTTAATTCACCCCTCCACTTT.

The chain recombines TRBV19 with TRBJ2-5; 10 bases fit TRBD2. Losses at the gene ends were 5 bases for V and 2 bases for J; bases not matched to a gene: 2. Germline V gene lookup returns CDR1 LNHDA and CDR2 SQIVND (reference sequence). This CDR3 contains 14 residues. CDR3 loop: CASSDSGGQETQYF. In nucleotides, the CDR3 is TGTGCCAGTAGTGATAGCGGGGGGCAAGAGACCCAGTACTTC. Complete variable domain (other parts from reference TRBV19 and TRBJ2-5): DGGITQSPKYLFRKEGQNVTLSCEQNLNHDAMYWYRQDPGQGLRLIYYSQIVNDFQKGDIAEGYSVSREKKESFPLTVTSAQKNPTAFYLCASSDSGGQETQYFGPGTRLLVL.

The V and J genes are TRBV19 and TRBJ1-1; 8 bases are a match to TRBD1. The V and J ends lost 3 bases and 1 base, in that order; junction bases with no gene match: 4. The CDR3 totals 15 residues. Germline V gene sequence: CDR1 LNHDA, CDR2 SQIVND (reference sequence). The CDR3 DNA is TGTGCCAGTAGTATTCCCGGACAGGGGAACACTGAAGCTTTCTTT. It specifies CASSIPGQGNTEAFF.

This clone showed up just once. V and J are TRBV25-1 and TRBJ1-3, with D tentatively TRBD1 (6 bases). V lost 2 bases to trimming and J lost 0 bases, with 11 bases between them. The CDR3 loop spans 16 amino acids. Looked up from germline, CDR1 is MGHDK and CDR2 is SYGVNS. CDR3 loop: CASSEGQPFSGNTIYF. In DNA, the CDR3 is TGTGCCAGCAGTGAAGGACAGCCTTTCTCTGGAAACACCATATATTTT.

V gene TRBV19 combines with J gene TRBJ1-5, with 11 bases lining up with TRBD1. After removal of 3 bases from V and 6 bases from J, the junction contained 4 bases not matched to a gene. Germline V gives CDR1 LNHDA, CDR2 SQIVND (reference sequence). The CDR3 loop spans 15 amino acids. As DNA, the CDR3 is TGTGCCAGTAGTATCCCGGGACAGGGGGGTCAGCCCCAGCATTTT. Its protein product is CASSIPGQGGQPQHF.

V is TRBV7-3 and J is TRBJ1-1, with 7 bases matching TRBD1. V lost 1 base, J lost 2 bases, and 7 bases stayed unmatched. The CDR3 totals 16 residues. Per the germline V gene, CDR1 is SGHTA and CDR2 is FQGTGA. The CDR3 sequence: CASSLIGGTANTEAFF. The DNA of the CDR3 is TGTGCCAGCAGCTTAATAGGTGGGACAGCTAACACTGAAGCTTTCTTT.

The V gene is TRBV4-2, the J gene TRBJ2-3, with 9 bases that match TRBD2. Germline CDR1 reads LGHNA; CDR2 reads YNFKEQ. The length of the CDR3 is 16 residues. V was clipped by 8 bases and J by 2 bases; unmatched bases: 11. Here the CDR3 DNA reads TGTGCCAGCGGGGCGGGGGGGCCAGAGCACACAGATACGCAGTATTTT. This sequence encodes CASGAGGPEHTDTQYF.

The chain is built from TRBV4-1 and TRBJ1-4; unclear D gene. The CDR3 has 16 residues. Germline CDR1 is MGHRA and CDR2 is YSYEKL. V was pared by 0 bases and J by 0 bases, with 8 bases between. CDR3 sequence reads: CASSQDSGATNEKLFF. CDR3 nucleotide sequence: TGCGCCAGCAGCCAAGACTCAGGAGCAACTAATGAAAAACTGTTTTTT.